This T cell receptor (beta chain) emerged from a study of blood T cell repertoires in COVID-19. Across the study: Samples came from the United States, Italy and Spain, spanning acute and convalescent COVID-19. PBMCs, B-cell-depleted T cells, or T cells were the source of the cDNA or gDNA that made up the material.

The length of the CDR3 is 15 residues. Germline V lookup: CDR1 SGHRS, CDR2 YFSETQ. The germline V and J ends were trimmed by 0 bases and 2 bases, with 11 bases remaining between them. As handled by the study authors: For nucleated cells, counts were estimated from reference gene primer amplification. Some clones are missing from TCRdb's copy, which holds only in-frame ones; the method was immunoSEQ multiplex PCR. V, J and clone size are those of that table, while D and trimming were read from the DNA. The sample contains some 45,000 clones, approximately 85% of which appear only once. This chain uses TRBV5-1 with TRBJ1-2; maybe TRBD1 (5 bases). The material sequenced was peripheral blood. This clonotype was obtained from a woman of 80 years or more with acute or convalescent COVID-19. Written as DNA, the CDR3 is TGCGCCAGCAGCTTGGAGGGACGGGGGAACTATGGCTACACCTTC. Translating it yields CASSLEGRGNYGYTF.